The TCR beta chain under discussion was sequenced for a study of blood T cell repertoires in COVID-19. Germline V lookup: CDR1 SGDLS, CDR2 YYNGEE. The CDR3 covers 14 residues. Trimming left V 4 bases short and J 4 bases short, with 14 bases between. Participant reports of clinical history set cohort assignment. All recovered Cohort 3 donors got two negative PCRs, got clearance, or saw symptom resolution. The count of this clone is one. Original processing methods: Counts of nucleated cells, estimated from reference gene primer amplification, were obtained. The assay was immunoSEQ multiplex PCR, and TCRdb's table has in-frame clones only and misses some. The D gene and trimming were derived from the DNA, and the V and J assignments and clone size from that table. This sample carries about 280,000 clones, roughly 90% of them seen once, and the ten largest clones take around 1%.

Sequencing was done on a sample of PBMCs or T cells enriched from blood (not recorded which). This sequence was found in a woman aged 25 to 39 who had recovered from COVID-19. The chain recombines TRBV9 with TRBJ1-1; tentatively, D is TRBD1 (5 bases). CDR3: CASSTWGESTEAFF. DNA for the CDR3: TGTGCCAGCAGCACCTGGGGCGAGAGCACTGAAGCTTTCTTT. The full variable domain, its missing parts supplied by reference TRBV9 and TRBJ1-1, is DSGVTQTPKHLITATGQRVTLRCSPRSGDLSVYWYQQSLDQGLQFLIQYYNGEERAKGNILERFSAQQFPDLHSELNLSSLELGDSALYFCASSTWGESTEAFFGQGTRLTVV.